This T cell receptor beta chain appears in the sequencing data of a study of siplizumab effects on memory and regulatory T cells. Per the germline V gene, CDR1 is MNHEY and CDR2 is SMNVEV (reference sequence). V shed 6 bases, J shed 3 bases, and the junction held 10 bases outside the gene matches. CDR3 length: 15 amino acids. The mixed lymphocyte reaction cells underwent coculture at 37°C for approximately six days. About this clone itself: What it recognizes is unknown.

Using immunoSEQ multiplex PCR, the repertoire was profiled, and TCRdb retains in-frame clones only, with some absent. The table records about 3,100 clones, less than 65% of them present only once. V gene TRBV27 combines with J gene TRBJ2-7; 8 bases line up with TRBD1. The clonotype originates from a human donor in good health; the cells came from an allogeneic mixed lymphocyte reaction. Sequenced sample: CFSE-low (dividing) CD4+ T cells sorted from an allogeneic mixed lymphocyte reaction. The CDR3 here is CASSKERQGHYEQYF. CDR3 DNA sequence: TGTGCCAGCAGCAAGGAGAGACAGGGGCACTACGAGCAGTACTTC.